This TCR beta chain derives from a study of T-cell memory formation after mild COVID-19. At the level of the study: Largely donor-specific sequence clusters came from a couple of donors.

General study points: Memory from before infection featured some responding clones, which suggests cross-reactive memory joined. Second-wave clones with a day 37 peak had unconfirmed SARS-CoV-2 specificity.

Notes on this clonotype: Its antigen is unidentified.

The germline CDR1 and CDR2 sequences are SGHRS and YFSETQ. After removal of 2 bases from V and 8 bases from J, the junction contained 7 bases not matched to a gene. The CDR3 is made up of 15 amino acids. TCRdb re-called the 5' RACE reads through MiXCR, storing one row per CDR3 protein. The repertoire holds under 200,000 distinct CDR3 sequences, over 10% seen once, with approximately 3.3% in the top ten. The receptor comes from a man between 18 and 29 years old who had mild COVID-19 (a few samples of this study predate the infection). Cell type and time point are not known. Input material: PBMCs or a T cell subset sorted from them (not recorded which). The chain recombines TRBV5-1 with TRBJ1-2, with 12 positions matching TRBD1. CDR3 sequence (DNA): TGCGCCAGCAGCTTTGTGGGACAGGGGGCGGCCGGCTACACCTTC. It translates to CASSFVGQGAAGYTF.